This is a list of T cell receptor beta chains from one sample in a study of control samples from healthy donors and cancer patients. The method was immunoSEQ multiplex PCR; TCRdb's version includes in-frame clones alone and lacks a portion of them. The sample carries tens of thousands of clones, roughly 84% recorded once. The sequenced material came from blood. These receptors all stem from a woman aged 45-60 years in good health. The CDR3 runs from the conserved cysteine through the conserved F or W. Fields, in order: J gene, V gene, CDR3 protein.

TRBJ2-7 TRBV6-6 CASRPSGGSYEQYF
TRBJ1-1 TRBV12-3/TRBV12-4 CASRPMMNTEAFF
TRBJ1-4 TRBV13 CASSRGQGGEKLFF
TRBJ2-3 TRBV6-5 CASSRGGDTQYF
TRBJ2-3 TRBV7-2 CASSSASGGTDTQYF
TRBJ2-7 TRBV7-9 CASSLAALSYEQYF
TRBJ1-5 TRBV18 CASSPRGTGGLSQPQHF
TRBJ2-3 TRBV5-1 CASSGGQGTDTQYF
TRBJ2-1 TRBV11-2 CASSSPAEQFF
TRBJ2-5 TRBV5-8 CASSSGQGTKETQYF
TRBJ1-6 TRBV3-1/TRBV3-2 CASSGTRQGRDSPLHF